The clone carrying this TCR beta chain appeared many times. The target antigen is unknown. These data belong to a study of blood T cells in healthy people across ages. Study details: Every two T cells gave about one barcoded beta molecule via template switching.

Study results and caveats: Long-lived donors carried more naive CD4+ cells and greater diversity than aged donors.

Donor samples were obtained from healthy Caucasian individuals from Russia, aged 6 to 90. V dropped 1 base and J dropped 10 bases, with 9 bases sitting between them. CDR3 length: 12 amino acids. The germline V gene has CDR1 SGHRS and CDR2 YFSETQ. For the second PCR, which ran for about 6 to 11 cycles, a sample-barcoded 5' primer and a J-beta primer mix were used. Every cDNA molecule carried a tag from a template-switch adaptor bearing 12 random nucleotides. TCRdb itself ran the 5' RACE reads through MiXCR, one entry per CDR3 protein. The sample has about 650,000 distinct CDR3 sequences; 40% to 65% are singletons.

The rearrangement joins TRBV5-1 to TRBJ2-1; possibly TRBD1 for D (6 bases). This clonotype originated in an elderly woman in good health. Sequencing input: blood. The CDR3 spells CASSLRGKEQFF. Written as DNA, the CDR3 is TGCGCCAGCAGCTTGAGGGGGAAGGAGCAGTTCTTC.